This T cell receptor beta chain was obtained from a study of blood T cell repertoires in COVID-19. Germline CDR1 is KGHSH and CDR2 is LQKENI. The V gene end was trimmed by 5 bases and the J gene end by 0 bases; junction bases not matched to a gene: 0. The CDR3 extends over 14 amino acids. Everyone who took part was roughly 18 to 89 years old, and they came from fewer than 25 US areas. Which cohort a participant joined came from the clinical history participants gave. Profiled with immunoSEQ multiplex PCR; TCRdb holds only in-frame clones, not every one. Altogether some 250,000 clones are present, more than 75% being singletons, with the ten largest covering 2.5% to 3.5%.

This receptor was obtained from a woman in her thirties or forties with acute COVID-19. V gene TRBV18 combines with J gene TRBJ2-2; 7 nucleotides line up with TRBD2. Sequencing was performed on PBMCs or T cells enriched from blood (not recorded which). Here the CDR3 DNA reads TGTGCCAGCTCAGGACTAGCGAACACCGGGGAGCTGTTTTTT. Its translation is CASSGLANTGELFF.